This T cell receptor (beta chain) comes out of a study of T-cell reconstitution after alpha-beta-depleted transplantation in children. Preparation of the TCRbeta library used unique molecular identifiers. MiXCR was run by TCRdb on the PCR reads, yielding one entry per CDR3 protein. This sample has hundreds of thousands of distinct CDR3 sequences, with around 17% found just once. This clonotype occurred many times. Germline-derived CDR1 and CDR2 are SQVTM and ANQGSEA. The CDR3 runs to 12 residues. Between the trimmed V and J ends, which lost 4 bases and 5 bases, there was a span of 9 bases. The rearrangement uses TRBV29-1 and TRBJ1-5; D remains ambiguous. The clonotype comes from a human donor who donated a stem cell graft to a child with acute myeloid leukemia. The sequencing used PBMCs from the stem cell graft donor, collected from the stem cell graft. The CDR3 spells CSVGWGDQPQHF. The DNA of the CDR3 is TGCAGCGTTGGATGGGGTGATCAGCCCCAGCATTTT.